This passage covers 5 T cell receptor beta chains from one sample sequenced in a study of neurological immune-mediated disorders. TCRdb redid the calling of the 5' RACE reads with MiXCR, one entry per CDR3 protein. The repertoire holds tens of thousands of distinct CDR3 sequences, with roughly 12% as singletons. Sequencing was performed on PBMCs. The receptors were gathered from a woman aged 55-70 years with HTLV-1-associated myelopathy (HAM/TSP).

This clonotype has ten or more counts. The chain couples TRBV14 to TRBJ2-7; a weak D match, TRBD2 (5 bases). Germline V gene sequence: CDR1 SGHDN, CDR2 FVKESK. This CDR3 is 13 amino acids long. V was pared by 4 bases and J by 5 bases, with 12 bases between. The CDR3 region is CASSPDYIHEQYF. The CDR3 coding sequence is TGTGCCAGCAGCCCAGACTATATCCACGAGCAGTACTTC. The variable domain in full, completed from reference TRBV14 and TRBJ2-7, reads EAGVTQFPSHSVIEKGQTVTLRCDPISGHDNLYWYRRVMGKEIKFLLHFVKESKQDESGMPNNRFLAERTGGTYSTLKVQPAELEDSGVYFCASSPDYIHEQYFGPGTRLTVT.

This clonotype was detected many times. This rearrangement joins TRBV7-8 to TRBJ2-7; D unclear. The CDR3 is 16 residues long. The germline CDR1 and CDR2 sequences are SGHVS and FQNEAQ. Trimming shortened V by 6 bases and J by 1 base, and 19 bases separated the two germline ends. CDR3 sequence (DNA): TGTGCCAGCAGGTACTCGCCCCTGGCCCGATCCTACGAGCAGTACTTC. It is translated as CASRYSPLARSYEQYF.

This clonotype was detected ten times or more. The CDR3 sequence is CASSGASSLAGELFF. The CDR3 DNA reads TGTGCCAGCAGCGGCGCCTCTAGCTTGGCCGGGGAGCTGTTTTTT. V gene TRBV5-5 combines with J gene TRBJ2-2; TRBD2 is a possible D gene (5 bases). Germline-derived CDR1 and CDR2 are SGHKS and YYEKEE (reference sequence). The CDR3 contains 15 residues. Trimming removed 4 bases from V and 6 bases from J, with 16 bases in between.

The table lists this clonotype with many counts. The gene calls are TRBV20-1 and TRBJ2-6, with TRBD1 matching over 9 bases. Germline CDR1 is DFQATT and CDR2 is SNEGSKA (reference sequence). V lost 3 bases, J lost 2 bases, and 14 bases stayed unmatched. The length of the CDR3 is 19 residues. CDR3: CSARGVSDRGKPGANVLTF. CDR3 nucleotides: TGCAGTGCTAGGGGGGTGTCGGACAGGGGAAAACCTGGGGCCAACGTCCTGACTTTC.

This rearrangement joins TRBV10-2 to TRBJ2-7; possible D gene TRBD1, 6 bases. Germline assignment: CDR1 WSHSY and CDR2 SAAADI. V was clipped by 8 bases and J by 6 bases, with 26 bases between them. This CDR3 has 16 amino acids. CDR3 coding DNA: TGCGCCAGCCGCGGGTTAGGTACAGGGCAATCCACCGAGCAGTACTTC. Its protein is CASRGLGTGQSTEQYF.